This T cell receptor (beta chain) originates from a study of cytomegalovirus exposure and HLA in healthy donors. In germline, CDR1 is GTSNPN, CDR2 SVGIG (reference sequence). V lost 2 bases to trimming and J lost 0 bases, with 4 bases between them. CDR3 length: 12 residues. PCR involved 60 Vbeta and 13 Jbeta primers. Some clones are missing from TCRdb's copy, which holds only in-frame ones; the method was immunoSEQ multiplex PCR. This repertoire shows tens of thousands of clones, 75% to 80% found once; its top ten account for around 7.4%. The sample consisted of PBMCs. The chain recombines TRBV30 with TRBJ1-1, with D hard to call. The TCR originated in a man aged 18 to 30 in good health and CMV-seropositive. The chain's CDR3 is CAWSPMNTEAFF. CDR3 DNA: TGTGCCTGGAGTCCCATGAACACTGAAGCTTTCTTT.